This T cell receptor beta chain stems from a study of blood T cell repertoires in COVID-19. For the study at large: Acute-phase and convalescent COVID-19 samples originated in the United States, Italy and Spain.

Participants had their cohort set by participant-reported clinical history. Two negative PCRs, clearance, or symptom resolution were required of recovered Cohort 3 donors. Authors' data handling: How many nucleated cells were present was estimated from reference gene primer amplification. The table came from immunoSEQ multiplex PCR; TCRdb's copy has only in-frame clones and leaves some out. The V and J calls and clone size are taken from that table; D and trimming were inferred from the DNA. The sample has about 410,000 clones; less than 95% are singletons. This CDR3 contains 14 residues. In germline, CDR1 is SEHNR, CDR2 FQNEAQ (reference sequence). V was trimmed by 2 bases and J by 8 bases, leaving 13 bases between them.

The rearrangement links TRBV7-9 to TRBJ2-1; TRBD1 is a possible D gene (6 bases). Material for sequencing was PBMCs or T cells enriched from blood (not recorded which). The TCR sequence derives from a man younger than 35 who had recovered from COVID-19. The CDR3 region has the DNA TGTGCCAGCAGCTTAAGGACAGAGGGCCATGAGCAGTTCTTC. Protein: CASSLRTEGHEQFF.